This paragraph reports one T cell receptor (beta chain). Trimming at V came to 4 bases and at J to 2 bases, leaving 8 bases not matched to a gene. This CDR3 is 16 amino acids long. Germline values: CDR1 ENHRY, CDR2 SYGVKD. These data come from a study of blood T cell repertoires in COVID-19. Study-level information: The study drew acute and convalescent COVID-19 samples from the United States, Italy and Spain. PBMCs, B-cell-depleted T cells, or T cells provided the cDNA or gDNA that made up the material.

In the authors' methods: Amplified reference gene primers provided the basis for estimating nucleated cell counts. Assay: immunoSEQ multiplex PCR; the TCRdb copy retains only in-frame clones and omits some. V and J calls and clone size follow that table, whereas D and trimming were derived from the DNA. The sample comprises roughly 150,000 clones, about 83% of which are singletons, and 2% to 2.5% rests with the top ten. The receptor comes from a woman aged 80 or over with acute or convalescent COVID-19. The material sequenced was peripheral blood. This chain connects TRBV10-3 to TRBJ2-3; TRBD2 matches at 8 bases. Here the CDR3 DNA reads TGTGCCATCAGTGGGCGAGCGGGGGAGAACACAGATACGCAGTATTTT. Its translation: CAISGRAGENTDTQYF.